The 20 T cell receptor beta chains presented below share a single source sample, sequenced in a study of blood T cell repertoires in COVID-19 (TCRdb year 2020). The library was prepared using the immunoSEQ multiplex PCR assay. TCRdb's version of the immuneACCESS table is confined to in-frame rearrangements and falls short of the full clone set. An unresolved V gene accounts for under half of the shortfall where checked; the remainder is of unknown origin. A total of about 250,000 clones appear in this sample, 88% of them only once. The ten largest clonotypes hold around 0.98% of the sample. The sequenced sample was peripheral blood. The receptors shown here come from a woman aged 40 to 50 who had recovered from COVID-19.

The chain joins TRBV5-1 to TRBJ1-6; D possibly corresponds to TRBD1 (6 bases). The germline gives CDR1 SGHRS, CDR2 YFSETQ. The CDR3 covers 15 residues. Trimming took 7 bases from V and 0 from J, leaving 11 bases between them. CDR3 amino acids: CASHTGSSYNSPLHF. In DNA, the CDR3 is TGCGCCAGCCACACAGGGAGCTCCTATAATTCACCCCTCCACTTT.

The V gene is TRBV4-2, the J gene TRBJ1-2; a possible D gene is TRBD1 (6 bases). Deletions cut 0 bases from V and 0 bases from J, with 11 bases between. CDR1 LGHNA and CDR2 YNFKEQ come from the germline V gene. This CDR3 is 16 amino acids long. The DNA of the CDR3 is TGTGCCAGCAGCCAAGAGTGGCAGGGGACTAACTATGGCTACACCTTC. Protein sequence: CASSQEWQGTNYGYTF.

This sequence joins TRBV11-3 and TRBJ1-1, with D perhaps matching TRBD1 (6 bases). The CDR3 spans 15 residues. V lost 5 bases to trimming and J lost 1 base, with 14 bases between them. From germline, CDR1 is SGHNT and CDR2 YENEEA. CDR3 coding DNA: TGTGCCAGCAGCCCCCACGGGGGGCCGAACACTGAAGCTTTCTTT. Residues: CASSPHGGPNTEAFF.

The chain carries TRBV6-5 and TRBJ1-1; TRBD1 is a possible D gene (6 bases). Germline assignment: CDR1 MNHEY and CDR2 SVGAGI. V shed 2 bases and J shed 3 bases, with 13 bases lying between them. The CDR3 runs to 15 residues. CDR3 nucleotide sequence: TGTGCCAGCAGTTACGGGCAGGGGACCCACACTGAAGCTTTCTTT. Amino acids: CASSYGQGTHTEAFF.

The chain has TRBV7-8 and TRBJ2-5, with 13 bases that match TRBD2. The CDR3 has 17 residues. Germline trimming cut 1 base from V and 5 bases from J; bases unmatched to any gene: 7. Germline V lookup: CDR1 SGHVS, CDR2 FQNEAQ. CDR3 coding DNA: TGTGCCAGCAGCTTAGGGACTAGCGGGAGTAGAGGGGAGACCCAGTACTTC. Protein: CASSLGTSGSRGETQYF. Complete variable domain (other parts from reference TRBV7-8 and TRBJ2-5): GAGVSQSPRYKVAKRGQDVALRCDPISGHVSLFWYQQALGQGPEFLTYFQNEAQLDKSGLPSDRFFAERPEGSVSTLKIQRTQQEDSAVYLCASSLGTSGSRGETQYFGPGTRLLVL.

This clone was recorded once. The chain links TRBV14 to TRBJ2-7, with 11 bases fitting TRBD2. The V segment lost 4 bases and the J segment 2 bases; nucleotides outside the gene matches: 4. The CDR3 runs to 15 residues. CDR1 is SGHDN and CDR2 is FVKESK in the germline V gene. The CDR3 is CASSRGTSGPYEQYF. The CDR3 bases are TGTGCCAGCAGCCGAGGGACTAGCGGCCCCTACGAGCAGTACTTC.

The V and J genes are TRBV12-5 and TRBJ1-3; 8 nucleotides agree with TRBD1. The CDR3 is 17 amino acids. The ends lost 0 bases at V and 0 bases at J; junction bases unmatched: 4. CDR1 LGHNT and CDR2 FRNRAP come from the germline V gene. The CDR3 is CASGLVGDRSSGNTIYF. In DNA, the CDR3 is TGTGCTAGTGGTTTGGTAGGGGACAGGAGCTCTGGAAACACCATATATTTT.

The rearrangement joins TRBV7-2 to TRBJ1-5; D gene unclear. This CDR3 region has 12 residues. Trimming shortened V by 1 base and J by 9 bases, and 7 bases separated the two germline ends. Germline V lookup: CDR1 SGHTA, CDR2 FQGNSA. The CDR3 DNA reads as TGTGCCAGCAGCTTAGTTCCAGGGCCCCAGCATTTT. It is translated as CASSLVPGPQHF.

V is TRBV5-3 and J is TRBJ2-1; D may be TRBD2 (6 bases). TRBV5-3 is an ORF, and what it does is uncertain. The CDR3 consists of 15 residues. Trimming stripped 2 bases from V and 3 bases from J, with 12 bases between. CDR3 in amino acids: CARSFGLACYNEQFF. CDR3 DNA sequence: TGTGCCAGAAGCTTTGGGCTAGCGTGCTACAATGAGCAGTTCTTC.

The V gene is TRBV30, the J gene TRBJ1-1; D possibly corresponds to TRBD1 (6 bases). Per the germline V gene, CDR1 is GTSNPN and CDR2 is SVGIG (reference sequence). The CDR3 has 13 residues. V was shortened by 8 bases and J by 4 bases, with 17 bases between the two germline ends. The CDR3 here is CARRGGRGTEAFF. CDR3 DNA sequence: TGTGCCCGAAGGGGGGGCAGGGGCACTGAAGCTTTCTTT.

This clone was recorded once. This chain joins TRBV9 and TRBJ1-1; 7 positions agree with TRBD1. Germline V lookup: CDR1 SGDLS, CDR2 YYNGEE. This CDR3 region has 14 residues. The J segment lost 5 bases and the V segment lost 0 bases, leaving 4 bases of the junction unmatched. This CDR3 reads CASSVVAGGTEAFF. The CDR3 DNA sequence: TGTGCCAGCAGCGTAGTGGCAGGGGGGACTGAAGCTTTCTTT.

The chain uses TRBV6-2 or TRBV6-3 and TRBJ2-3; 8 bases are a match to TRBD2. V was clipped by 2 bases and J by 4 bases; unmatched bases: 17. The germline V gene has CDR1 MNHEY and CDR2 SVGEGT. CDR3 length: 19 amino acids. CDR3 region: CASSYRAGVGVVVPDTQYF. The CDR3 bases are TGTGCCAGCAGTTACCGAGCGGGAGTAGGCGTGGTGGTCCCAGATACGCAGTATTTT.

J is TRBJ2-1 and V is TRBV18, with 7 bases fitting TRBD1. CDR1 KGHSH and CDR2 LQKENI come from the germline V gene. The CDR3 is 13 residues long. The trim removed 5 bases at V and 7 bases at J, leaving 5 bases unmatched. CDR3 DNA: TGTGCCAGCTCAACCCGACAGGGTAATGAGCAGTTCTTC. Its translation: CASSTRQGNEQFF.

The chain carries TRBV30 and TRBJ1-5; D not resolved. CDR3 length: 13 residues. The V gene lost 2 bases and the J gene lost 4 bases, with 9 bases spanning the gap. Germline values: CDR1 GTSNPN, CDR2 SVGIG (reference sequence). This chain's CDR3 is CAWSREANQPQHF. For the CDR3, the DNA is TGTGCCTGGAGTCGGGAGGCAAATCAGCCCCAGCATTTT.

For this clone: One end of the junction varies from germline; a read error may be responsible. V is TRBV20-1 and J is TRBJ2-1; TRBD2 matches at 8 bases. Germline-derived CDR1 and CDR2 are DFQATT and SNEGSKA (reference sequence). This CDR3 is built from 11 residues. Here the CDR3 reads CSARRGGSGLF. As DNA, the CDR3 is TGCAGTGCCCGCCGCGGGGGGTCTGGGCTCTTC.

In DNA form, the CDR3 reads TGTGCCAGCACTTGGGGCCAGCGGGGTAGCAATGAGCAGTTCTTC. Its translation is CASTWGQRGSNEQFF. The chain carries TRBV11-2 and TRBJ2-1; 7 positions match TRBD2. The CDR3 sequence is 15 residues long. The V and J ends lost 7 bases and 6 bases, in that order; junction bases with no gene match: 12. CDR1 is SGHAT and CDR2 is FQNNGV in the germline V gene.

The rearrangement uses TRBV18 and TRBJ1-1; 9 bases match TRBD1. The V segment lost 5 bases and the J segment 0 bases; nucleotides outside the gene matches: 4. From germline, CDR1 is KGHSH and CDR2 LQKENI. This CDR3 region has 15 residues. The CDR3 DNA follows: TGTGCCAGCTCAACGGGACAGGGTGTGAACACTGAAGCTTTCTTT. As protein: CASSTGQGVNTEAFF.

The CDR3 DNA reads as TGTGCCAGCACCACAGGGGGCGCGGGGGCCTACGAGCAGTACTTC. Its protein product is CASTTGGAGAYEQYF. V gene TRBV27 combines with J gene TRBJ2-7; 9 bases agree with TRBD1. J lost 2 bases, V lost 7 bases, and 9 bases had no gene match. Looked up from germline, CDR1 is MNHEY and CDR2 is SMNVEV (reference sequence). CDR3 length: 15 amino acids.

The chain recombines TRBV5-6 with TRBJ2-3; D may be TRBD1 (6 bases). The CDR3 is 15 amino acids. Per germline, CDR1 SGHDT and CDR2 YYEEEE. V was pared by 0 bases and J by 2 bases, with 10 bases between. This CDR3 is CASSLAQGPTDTQYF. DNA for the CDR3: TGTGCCAGCAGCTTGGCGCAGGGGCCCACAGATACGCAGTATTTT.

V gene TRBV19 combines with J gene TRBJ1-2, with TRBD1 as a possible D gene (6 bases). The CDR3 spans 12 residues. The V gene's germline CDR1 is LNHDA and CDR2 SQIVND (reference sequence). Deletions cut 6 bases from V and 4 bases from J, with 9 bases between. For the CDR3, the DNA is TGTGCCAGTAGCGGGGGGCTCTATGGCTACACCTTC. It encodes CASSGGLYGYTF.